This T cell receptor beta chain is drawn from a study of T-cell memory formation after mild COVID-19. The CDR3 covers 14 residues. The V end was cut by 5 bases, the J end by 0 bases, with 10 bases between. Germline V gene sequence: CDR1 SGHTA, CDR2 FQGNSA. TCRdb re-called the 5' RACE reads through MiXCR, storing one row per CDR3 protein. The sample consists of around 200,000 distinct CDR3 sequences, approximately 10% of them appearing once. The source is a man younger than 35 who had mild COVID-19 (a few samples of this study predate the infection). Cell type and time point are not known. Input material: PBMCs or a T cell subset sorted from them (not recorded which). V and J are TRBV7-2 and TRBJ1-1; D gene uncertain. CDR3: CASSPGVLNTEAFF. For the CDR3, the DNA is TGTGCCAGCAGCCCCGGGGTTCTGAACACTGAAGCTTTCTTT.